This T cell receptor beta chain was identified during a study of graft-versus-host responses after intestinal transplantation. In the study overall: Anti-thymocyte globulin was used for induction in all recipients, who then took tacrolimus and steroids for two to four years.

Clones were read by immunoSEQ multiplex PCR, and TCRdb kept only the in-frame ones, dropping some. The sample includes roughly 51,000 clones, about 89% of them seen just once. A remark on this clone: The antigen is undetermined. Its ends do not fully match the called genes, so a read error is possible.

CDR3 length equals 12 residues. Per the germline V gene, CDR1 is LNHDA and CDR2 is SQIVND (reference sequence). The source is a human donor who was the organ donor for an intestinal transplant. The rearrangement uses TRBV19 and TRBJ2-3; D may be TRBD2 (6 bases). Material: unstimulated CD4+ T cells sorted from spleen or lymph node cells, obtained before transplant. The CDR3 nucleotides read TGTGCTAGTAGCGGAGACACAGATACGCAGTATTTT. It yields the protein CASSGDTDTQYF. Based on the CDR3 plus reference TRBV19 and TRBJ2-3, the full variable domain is DGGITQSPKYLFRKEGQNVTLSCEQNLNHDAMYWYRQDPGQGLRLIYYSQIVNDFQKGDIAEGYSVSREKKESFPLTVTSAQKNPTAFYLCASSGDTDTQYFGPGTRLTVL.